This T cell receptor (beta chain) was recovered during a study of tumor and adjacent non-tumor tissue in lung cancer. Turning to the study itself: Patients comprised about a dozen adenocarcinoma, a couple of squamous cell carcinoma and 1 small cell lung cancer. Around 4 million productive TCRbeta reads were obtained per sample on average. The study, taken as a whole, reports: Top 100 clones took a larger repertoire share in normal lung. Significantly higher TCR diversity was found in tumor than normal lung.

This sample's RNA came from whole unsorted tissue. Germline V gene lookup returns CDR1 SGHAT and CDR2 FQNNGV. J lost 11 bases, V lost 3 bases, and 14 bases had no gene match. The CDR3 spans 16 residues. TCRbeta libraries were built with three rounds of nested PCR, modified from ARM-PCR. TCRdb independently ran MiXCR on the multiplex PCR reads; one entry per CDR3 protein. The data contain roughly 150,000 distinct CDR3 sequences, approximately 66% of them singletons. Points on this clonotype: Its matching antigen is unknown.

The TCR was taken from a man in his 60s with small cell lung cancer. The source material was lung tumor tissue. V and J are TRBV11-2 and TRBJ2-3; 10 bases are a match to TRBD1. In nucleotides, the CDR3 is TGTGCCAGCAGCTTGTTCGGGACAGGGGTGGTATATATGCAGTATTTT. It specifies CASSLFGTGVVYMQYF.